The clone carrying this T cell receptor (beta chain) was counted a single time. Its antigen is still unknown. This sample is drawn from a study of shared clonotypes between healthy human individuals. The V gene's germline CDR1 is MNHEY and CDR2 SMNVEV (reference sequence). V lost 3 bases and J lost 9, with 18 bases in between. The CDR3 has 15 amino acids. Deep-level settings were used for running the assay. Method: immunoSEQ multiplex PCR; TCRdb's copy keeps in-frame clones and lacks some. This sample has a few million clones; roughly 93% occur once, and the top ten carry under 0.45%. General study findings and limits: Genetic and exposure-history diversity was limited by the small donor number. Generally, naive subsets (rather than memory subsets) showed larger estimated richness.

Naive CD4+ cells were CD45RA-selected; the remaining cells were memory. Specimen: naive CD4+ T cells from PBMCs. The subset here: CD45RA+ positively selected. J is TRBJ2-1 and V is TRBV27, with D perhaps matching TRBD1 or TRBD2 (6 bases each). The clonotype was recovered from a man aged 18 to 29 in good health. Some clones in this sample may be carry-over from other donors' samples. CDR3 in amino acids: CASSFYTGAPSEQFF. The CDR3 DNA reads TGTGCCAGCAGTTTCTATACGGGGGCCCCAAGTGAGCAGTTCTTC.